The rows below give T cell receptor beta chains drawn from one sample of a study of blood T cell repertoires in COVID-19. TCRdb's table, derived via immunoSEQ multiplex PCR, lists solely in-frame clones and lacks some. The sample lists approximately 84,000 clones; 65% to 85% were seen once. Source material: peripheral blood. The source of these receptors is a woman aged 80 or over with acute or convalescent COVID-19. Both conserved end residues are part of each CDR3. Fields, in order: D gene, J gene, CDR3 length, V gene, clone size, CDR3 protein, CDR3 DNA. The D gene is left open where the match is weak. Clone size is stated in some rows and not others, as once, few, many or a class when expanded.

>-|TRBJ2-3|14|TRBV6-6|-
CASSPRTSTDTQYF
TGTGCCAGCAGCCCGCGGACAAGCACAGATACGCAGTATTTT
>-|TRBJ2-3|14|TRBV18|-
CASSPQQLTDTQYF
TGTGCCAGCTCACCACAGCAACTCACAGATACGCAGTATTTT
>-|TRBJ1-6|14|TRBV7-3|-
CASSFGTINSPLHF
TGTGCCAGCAGCTTCGGGACAATTAATTCACCCCTCCACTTT
>TRBD1|TRBJ1-2|15|TRBV5-6|-
CASSEKQGVGYGYTF
TGTGCCAGCAGCGAAAAACAGGGGGTCGGCTATGGCTACACCTTC
>-|TRBJ2-7|15|TRBV5-1|-
CASSLGYGGGNEQYF
TGCGCCAGCAGCCTTGGTTACGGCGGCGGGAACGAGCAGTACTTC
>-|TRBJ1-4|14|TRBV27|-
CASSLYSSNEKLFF
TGTGCCAGCAGTTTATACAGTTCTAATGAAAAACTGTTTTTT
>-|TRBJ2-2|15|TRBV3-1/TRBV3-2|-
CASSPLPGFVGELFF
TGTGCCAGCAGCCCCCTCCCCGGGTTTGTCGGGGAGCTGTTTTTT
>-|TRBJ2-1|13|TRBV18|once
CASSPTRAGEQFF
TGTGCCAGCTCACCTACGAGGGCCGGTGAGCAGTTCTTC
>TRBD2|TRBJ2-5|16|TRBV7-2|-
CASRSRLTSGQETQYF
TGTGCCAGCAGATCTAGACTGACTAGCGGACAAGAGACCCAGTACTTC
>-|TRBJ2-2|14|TRBV5-1|-
CASSRTVNTGELFF
TGCGCCAGCAGCCGGACAGTCAACACCGGGGAGCTGTTTTTT
>-|TRBJ2-5|14|TRBV27|-
CASSSRVRGETQYF
TGTGCCAGCAGTTCCAGGGTAAGGGGAGAGACCCAGTACTTC
>TRBD1|TRBJ1-1|15|TRBV4-3|-
CASSLQDRGRTEAFF
TGCGCCAGCAGCTTACAGGACAGGGGAAGAACTGAAGCTTTCTTT
>TRBD1|TRBJ2-1|14|TRBV19|-
CASSSRDRGGEQFF
TGTGCCAGTAGTTCCCGGGACAGGGGTGGTGAGCAGTTCTTC
>TRBD1|TRBJ1-2|13|TRBV28|once
CASSFGTGVGYTF
TGTGCCAGCAGTTTCGGGACAGGGGTCGGCTACACCTTC
>-|TRBJ2-6|14|TRBV28|many
CASSFNSGANVLTF
TGTGCCAGCAGTTTCAACTCTGGGGCCAACGTCCTGACTTTC
>TRBD2|TRBJ2-7|16|TRBV19|-
CASSIAGSGSLYEQYF
TGTGCCAGTAGTATAGCTGGTAGCGGGAGTCTCTACGAGCAGTACTTC
>-|TRBJ2-7|12|TRBV5-1|-
CASSEDIYEQYF
TGCGCCAGCAGCGAGGATATATACGAGCAGTACTTC
>-|TRBJ2-1|15|TRBV5-1|-
CASSLDSVSYNEQFF
TGCGCCAGCAGCTTGGATAGTGTGTCCTACAATGAGCAGTTCTTC
>-|TRBJ2-7|16|TRBV6-2/TRBV6-3|-
CASSYMRGLLGYEQYF
TGTGCCAGCAGTTACATGAGAGGGCTTCTAGGGTACGAGCAGTACTTC
>-|TRBJ2-7|14|TRBV28|-
CASTPPQGGYEQYF
TGTGCCAGCACCCCCCCCCAGGGAGGCTACGAGCAGTACTTC
>TRBD2|TRBJ2-5|15|TRBV28|-
CASSSLAGGWETQYF
TGTGCCAGCAGCTCCCTAGCGGGAGGTTGGGAGACCCAGTACTTC
>TRBD2|TRBJ2-7|17|TRBV11-3|-
CASSLFGTSASSYEQYF
TGTGCCAGCAGCTTATTCGGGACTAGCGCCAGCTCCTACGAGCAGTACTTC
>-|TRBJ1-6|15|TRBV9|-
CASSVAKGGNSPLHF
TGTGCCAGCAGCGTAGCGAAGGGGGGGAATTCACCCCTCCACTTT
>TRBD2|TRBJ2-7|16|TRBV18|-
CASSPLTSGSVYEQYF
TGTGCCAGCTCACCACTAACTAGCGGTAGTGTATACGAGCAGTACTTC
>-|TRBJ2-5|15|TRBV7-9|-
CASSLGRAAQETQYF
TGTGCCAGCAGCTTAGGTAGAGCGGCCCAAGAGACCCAGTACTTC
>TRBD1|TRBJ1-5|14|TRBV5-1|-
CASSPRQGNQPQHF
TGCGCCAGCAGCCCACGACAGGGAAATCAGCCCCAGCATTTT
>TRBD2|TRBJ2-5|15|TRBV4-1|-
CASSQDGTMQETQYF
TGCGCCAGCAGCCAAGATGGGACTATGCAAGAGACCCAGTACTTC
>TRBD2|TRBJ2-1|16|TRBV15|-
CATSTQGLEVEAEQFF
TGTGCCACCAGCACTCAGGGACTAGAGGTTGAAGCTGAGCAGTTCTTC
>TRBD1|TRBJ1-4|16|TRBV2|-
CASSEQGGATNEKLFF
TGTGCCAGCAGCGAACAGGGGGGCGCAACTAATGAAAAACTGTTTTTT
>TRBD2|TRBJ2-1|16|TRBV7-2|-
CASSSLAGAIYNEQFF
TGTGCCAGCAGCTCACTAGCGGGCGCGATCTACAATGAGCAGTTCTTC
>TRBD1|TRBJ2-7|15|TRBV10-3|-
CAISEQGAPYGEQYF
TGTGCCATCAGCGAACAGGGGGCGCCTTACGGCGAGCAGTACTTC
>TRBD2|TRBJ2-3|15|TRBV4-2|-
CASSQPGLGTDTQYF
TGTGCCAGCAGCCAACCGGGACTAGGTACAGATACGCAGTATTTT